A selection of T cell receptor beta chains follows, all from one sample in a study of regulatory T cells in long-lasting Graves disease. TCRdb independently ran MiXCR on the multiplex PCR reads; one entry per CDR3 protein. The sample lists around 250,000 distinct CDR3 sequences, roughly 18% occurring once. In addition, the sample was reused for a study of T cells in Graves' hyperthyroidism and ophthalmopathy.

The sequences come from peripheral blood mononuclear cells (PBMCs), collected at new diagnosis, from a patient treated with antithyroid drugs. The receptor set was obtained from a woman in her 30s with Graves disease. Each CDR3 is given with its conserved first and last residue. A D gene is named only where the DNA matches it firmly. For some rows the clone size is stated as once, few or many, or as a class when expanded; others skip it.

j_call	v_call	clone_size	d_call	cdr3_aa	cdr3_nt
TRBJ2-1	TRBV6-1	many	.	CASTPRGTYNEQFF	TGTGCCAGCACTCCGAGAGGAACCTACAATGAGCAGTTCTTC
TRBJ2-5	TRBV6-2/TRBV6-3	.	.	CASRETTAQETQYF	TGTGCCAGCAGGGAAACAACAGCCCAAGAGACCCAGTACTTC
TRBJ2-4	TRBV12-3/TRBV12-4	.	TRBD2	CASSSPRSGLAGFIQYF	TGTGCCAGCAGTTCACCCCGTTCGGGACTAGCGGGGTTCATTCAGTACTTC
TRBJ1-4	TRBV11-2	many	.	CASSQNLRGNEKLFF	TGTGCCAGCAGTCAAAACCTACGGGGGAATGAAAAACTGTTTTTT
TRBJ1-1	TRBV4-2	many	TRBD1	CASSQDLVRGGTEAFF	TGTGCCAGCAGCCAAGATTTGGTCAGGGGGGGTACTGAAGCTTTCTTT
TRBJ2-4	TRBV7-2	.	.	CASALLGGPVAKNIQYF	TGTGCCAGCGCCCTTTTGGGCGGACCGGTGGCCAAAAACATTCAGTACTTC
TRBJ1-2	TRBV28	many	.	CASALVGVLFYGYTF	TGTGCCAGCGCCCTCGTGGGGGTACTTTTTTATGGCTACACCTTC
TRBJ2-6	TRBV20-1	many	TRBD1	CSAEDRGNSGANVLTF	TGCAGTGCTGAGGACAGGGGGAACTCTGGGGCCAACGTCCTGACTTTC
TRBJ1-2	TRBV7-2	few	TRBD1	CATSDRGSYYGYTF	TGTGCCACAAGCGACAGGGGATCATACTATGGCTACACCTTC
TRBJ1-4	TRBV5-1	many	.	CASSGGVRDEKLFF	TGCGCCAGCAGCGGAGGTGTCAGGGATGAAAAACTGTTTTTT
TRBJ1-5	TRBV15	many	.	CATSSKESNQPQHF	TGTGCCACCAGCAGCAAGGAAAGCAATCAGCCCCAGCATTTT
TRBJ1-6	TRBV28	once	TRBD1	CASRPPEGQNSPLHF	TGTGCCAGCAGACCACCGGAGGGACAGAATTCACCCCTCCACTTT
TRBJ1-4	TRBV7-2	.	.	CASSLGANEKLFF	TGTGCCAGCAGCTTAGGTGCTAATGAAAAACTGTTTTTT
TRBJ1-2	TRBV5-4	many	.	CASSLVDLPNYGYTF	TGTGCCAGCAGCTTGGTTGATCTGCCTAACTATGGCTACACCTTC
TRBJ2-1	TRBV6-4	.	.	CASSDSGTPNNEQFF	TGTGCCAGCAGTGACTCTGGGACTCCGAACAATGAGCAGTTCTTC
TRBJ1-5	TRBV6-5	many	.	CASSYSPVEPQHF	TGTGCCAGCAGTTACTCCCCGGTGGAGCCCCAGCATTTT
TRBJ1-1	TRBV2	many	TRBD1	CASSERTGDTEAFF	TGTGCCAGCAGTGAACGGACAGGGGATACTGAAGCTTTCTTT
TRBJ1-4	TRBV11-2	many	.	CASSRQAANEKLFF	TGTGCCAGCAGCAGACAGGCGGCTAATGAAAAACTGTTTTTT
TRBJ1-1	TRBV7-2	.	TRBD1	CASSLYLQGARTEAFF	TGTGCCAGCAGCCTATATTTACAGGGGGCGCGCACTGAAGCTTTCTTT
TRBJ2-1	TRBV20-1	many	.	CSARDTMGGYNEQFF	TGCAGTGCTAGAGATACGATGGGCGGGTACAATGAGCAGTTCTTC
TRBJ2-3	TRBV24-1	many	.	CATSDSGPRGSTDTQYF	TGTGCCACCAGTGATTCGGGTCCTCGAGGCTCCACAGATACGCAGTATTTT
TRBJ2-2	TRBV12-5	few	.	CASAMGSRELFF	TGTGCTAGTGCCATGGGAAGCCGGGAGCTGTTTTTT
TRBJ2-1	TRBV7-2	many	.	CASGGGAYNEQFF	TGTGCCTCGGGGGGCGGGGCCTACAATGAGCAGTTCTTC
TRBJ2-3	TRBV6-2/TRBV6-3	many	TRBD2	CASSYSGGGGTDTQYF	TGTGCCAGCAGTTACTCGGGCGGGGGGGGCACAGATACGCAGTATTTT